The 3 T cell receptor beta chains below come from one sample, sequenced in a study of HIV-infected patients and healthy controls. MiXCR was run by TCRdb on the 5' RACE reads, yielding one entry per CDR3 protein. Of tens of thousands of distinct CDR3 sequences listed, about 16% were seen once; the top ten hold around 6%. What was sequenced was CD4+ T cells from blood. These receptors were collected from a human donor in good health.

This chain uses TRBV7-8 with TRBJ1-6, with D perhaps matching TRBD1 (6 bases). Germline CDR1 is SGHVS and CDR2 is FQNEAQ. The CDR3 loop spans 14 amino acids. Trimming stripped 3 bases from V and 9 bases from J, with 12 bases between. CDR3 region: CASSFGDTGSPLHF. CDR3 in DNA: TGTGCCAGCAGCTTTGGGGACACCGGTTCACCCCTCCACTTT.

This clonotype was observed many times. This chain joins TRBV10-2 and TRBJ1-1, with D uncertain. There are 13 residues in the CDR3. V shed 6 bases and J shed 5 bases, with 13 bases lying between them. Germline-derived CDR1 and CDR2 are WSHSY and SAAADI. The CDR3 DNA is TGCGCCAGCAGACGCGATCAGGCAACTGAAGCTTTCTTT. Its translation: CASRRDQATEAFF.

Many counts were recorded for this clonotype. This chain uses TRBV20-1 with TRBJ2-1; 7 positions match TRBD2. This CDR3 spans 16 amino acids. J lost 2 bases, V lost 3 bases, and 10 bases had no gene match. Per germline, CDR1 DFQATT and CDR2 SNEGSKA (reference sequence). The CDR3 is CSASRLTSSPYNEQFF. The CDR3 DNA reads as TGCAGTGCTAGCCGTTTGACTAGCAGCCCCTACAATGAGCAGTTCTTC.